The next 11 T cell receptor beta chains were all read from a single sample in a study of immune evolution from preneoplasia to lung adenocarcinoma. The assay was immunoSEQ multiplex PCR, and TCRdb's table has in-frame clones only and misses some. This sample carries tens of thousands of clones, less than 85% of them seen once, and the ten largest clones take approximately 4.6%. The sample taken for sequencing was FFPE invasive lung adenocarcinoma tissue. These TCRs come from a person in their sixties or seventies with lung adenocarcinoma.

This chain links TRBV7-2 with TRBJ1-2, with D uncertain. Germline CDR1 reads SGHTA; CDR2 reads FQGNSA. V shed 1 base and J shed 3 bases, with 9 bases lying between them. The CDR3 spans 14 residues. Here the CDR3 DNA reads TGTGCCAGCAGCTTAGTGGGGTTTGACTATGGCTACACCTTC. It codes for CASSLVGFDYGYTF. The full variable domain, its missing parts supplied by reference TRBV7-2 and TRBJ1-2, is GAGVSQSPSNKVTEKGKDVELRCDPISGHTALYWYRQSLGQGLEFLIYFQGNSAPDKSGLPSDRFSAERTGGSVSTLTIQRTQQEDSAVYLCASSLVGFDYGYTFGSGTRLTVV.

CDR3 sequence reads: CASSSGQSYEQYF. The CDR3 region has the DNA TGTGCCAGCAGTTCTGGACAGTCCTACGAGCAGTACTTC. The chain employs TRBV28 and TRBJ2-7; weak D call: TRBD1 (6 bases). The CDR3 extends over 13 amino acids. The germline V and J ends were trimmed by 4 bases and 1 base, with 8 bases remaining between them. The germline CDR1 and CDR2 sequences are MDHEN and SYDVKM. The complete variable domain, with remaining parts taken from reference TRBV28 and TRBJ2-7, reads DVKVTQSSRYLVKRTGEKVFLECVQDMDHENMFWYRQDPGLGLRLIYFSYDVKMKEKGDIPEGYSVSREKKERFSLILESASTNQTSMYLCASSSGQSYEQYFGPGTRLTVT.

This clone was detected only once. The chain recombines TRBV28 with TRBJ1-1, with D unclear. CDR3 size: 15 residues. V lost 2 bases, J lost 0 bases, and 10 bases lay in between. Germline lookup yields CDR1 MDHEN and CDR2 SYDVKM. This CDR3 reads CASSLEFRMNTEAFF. In DNA, the CDR3 is TGTGCCAGCAGTTTAGAGTTCAGAATGAACACTGAAGCTTTCTTT.

The chain couples TRBV15 to TRBJ2-7; D unresolved. The CDR3 has 13 amino acids. V was shortened by 0 bases and J by 4 bases, with 7 bases between the two germline ends. CDR1 LNHNV and CDR2 YYDKDF come from the germline V gene (reference sequence). The CDR3 nucleotides are TGTGCCACCAGCAGAGATCAAGGGTACGAGCAGTACTTC. Protein product: CATSRDQGYEQYF.

This clone turned up a few times. The chain joins TRBV7-9 to TRBJ2-1; tentative D call: TRBD1 (6 bases). The CDR3 totals 14 residues. V was clipped by 1 base and J by 8 bases, with 12 bases between them. Germline V gene data show CDR1 as SEHNR and CDR2 as FQNEAQ (reference sequence). For the CDR3, the DNA is TGTGCCAGCAGCTTAGTGGGGGCGTCGGATGAGCAGTTCTTC. It is translated as CASSLVGASDEQFF.

The rearrangement links TRBV28 to TRBJ1-5; D is uncertain. The CDR3 runs to 15 residues. Germline V lookup: CDR1 MDHEN, CDR2 SYDVKM. V was shortened by 2 bases and J by 3 bases, with 11 bases between the two germline ends. This CDR3 is CASSLRGQFNQPQHF. Written as DNA, the CDR3 is TGTGCCAGCAGTTTACGTGGGCAGTTCAATCAGCCCCAGCATTTT.

The chain uses TRBV5-4 and TRBJ1-4; TRBD1 might be the D (5 bases). Germline loops: CDR1 SGHNT, CDR2 YYREEE (reference sequence). Trimming removed 4 bases from V and 7 bases from J, with 14 bases in between. The CDR3 runs to 14 residues. The CDR3 region has the DNA TGTGCCAGCAGCGACCGGGGCGGAGGTGAAAAACTGTTTTTT. Protein: CASSDRGGGEKLFF.

The chain is built from TRBV6-5 and TRBJ2-7, with 7 bases lining up with TRBD1. Trimming removed 4 bases from V and 2 bases from J; junction bases left unmatched: 8. The CDR3 length is 15 residues. Looked up from germline, CDR1 is MNHEY and CDR2 is SVGAGI. This CDR3 is CASSSQSGTAYEQYF. The DNA of the CDR3 is TGTGCCAGCAGTTCCCAATCCGGGACAGCCTACGAGCAGTACTTC.

The rearrangement joins TRBV21-1 to TRBJ2-1; whether TRBD2, the table's D call, matches the DNA was not checked. TRBV21-1 is flagged as a pseudogene. The CDR3 loop spans 17 amino acids. CDR3 bases: TGTGCCAGCAGCAAAGGTACAATAGCGGGAGTTGTTAATGAGCAGTTCTTC. Translated, it gives CASSKGTIAGVVNEQFF.

By proportion, this clone is medium-sized (0.01 to 0.1%). The chain carries TRBV7-9 and TRBJ2-7, with D unclear. V shed 1 base and J shed 4 bases, with 11 bases lying between them. This CDR3 comprises 14 residues. Germline CDR1 and CDR2: SEHNR and FQNEAQ (reference sequence). DNA of the CDR3: TGTGCCAGCAGCTTAGATGGGAATCTTTACGAGCAGTACTTC. Protein sequence: CASSLDGNLYEQYF.

This clone was observed a handful of times. The chain uses TRBV11-1 and TRBJ1-1; maybe TRBD1 (6 bases). V was shortened by 1 base and J by 4 bases, with 13 bases between the two germline ends. The CDR3 loop spans 15 amino acids. Germline V gene sequence: CDR1 SGHAT, CDR2 FQDESV (reference sequence). For the CDR3, the DNA is TGTGCCAGCAGCTTAGACCCAAGGACAGCCACTGAAGCTTTCTTT. This sequence encodes CASSLDPRTATEAFF.